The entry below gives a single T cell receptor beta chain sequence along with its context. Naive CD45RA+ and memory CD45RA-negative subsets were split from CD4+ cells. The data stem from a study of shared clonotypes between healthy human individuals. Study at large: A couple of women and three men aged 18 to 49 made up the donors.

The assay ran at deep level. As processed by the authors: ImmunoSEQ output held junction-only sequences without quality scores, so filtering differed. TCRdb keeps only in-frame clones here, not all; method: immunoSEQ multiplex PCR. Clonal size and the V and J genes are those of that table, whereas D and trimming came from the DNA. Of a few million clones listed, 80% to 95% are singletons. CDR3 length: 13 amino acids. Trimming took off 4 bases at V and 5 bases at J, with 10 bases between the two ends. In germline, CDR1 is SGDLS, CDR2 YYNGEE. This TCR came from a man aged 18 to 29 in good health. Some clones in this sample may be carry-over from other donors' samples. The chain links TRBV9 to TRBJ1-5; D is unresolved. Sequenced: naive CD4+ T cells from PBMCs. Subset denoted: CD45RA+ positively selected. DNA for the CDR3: TGTGCCAGCAGCATTGACGGGGATCAGCCCCAGCATTTT. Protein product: CASSIDGDQPQHF.